This TCR beta chain derives from a study of T-cell memory formation after mild COVID-19. TCRdb independently ran MiXCR on the 5' RACE reads; one entry per CDR3 protein. The repertoire consists of over 500,000 distinct CDR3 sequences, with roughly 17% occurring once and the leading ten covering less than 10%. The CDR3 covers 16 residues. Germline CDR1 reads DFQATT; CDR2 reads SNEGSKA (reference sequence). Trimming cost V 1 base and J 5 bases; bases outside gene matches: 10. The V gene is TRBV20-1, the J gene TRBJ2-5, with TRBD2 matching 10 bases. The specimen sequenced was PBMCs or a T cell subset sorted from them (not recorded which). The sequence derives from an adult woman who had mild COVID-19 (a few samples of this study predate the infection). Cell type and time point are not known. This CDR3 reads CSARGTSGTWGETQYF. As DNA, the CDR3 is TGCAGTGCTAGAGGGACTAGCGGAACCTGGGGGGAGACCCAGTACTTC.